This T cell receptor beta chain was recorded in a study of T cells in Graves' hyperthyroidism and ophthalmopathy. The V and J ends lost 2 bases and 4 bases respectively, with 8 bases between them. The length of the CDR3 is 13 residues. Germline lookup yields CDR1 MDHEN and CDR2 SYDVKM. On this clonotype: The conserved final phenylalanine or tryptophan is absent from the CDR3, which likely points to a read error.

Regions amplified from RNA transcripts were the TCR beta CDR3 regions. Initially, a first-round RT-PCR of the TCR CDR3 employed the HTBI primer set. TCRdb ran MiXCR on the multiplex PCR reads and lists one entry per CDR3 protein. Of 600,000 to 650,000 distinct CDR3 sequences in the sample, 15% to 20% were seen once. The material sequenced was blood. The V call is TRBV28, the J call TRBJ2-5, with D possibly being TRBD2 (6 bases). The TCR sequence derives from a woman aged 25 to 39 with Graves' hyperthyroidism. CDR3 loop: CASSLEGLETQYL. The CDR3 DNA reads as TGTGCCAGCAGTTTAGAGGGACTAGAGACCCAGTACCTC.